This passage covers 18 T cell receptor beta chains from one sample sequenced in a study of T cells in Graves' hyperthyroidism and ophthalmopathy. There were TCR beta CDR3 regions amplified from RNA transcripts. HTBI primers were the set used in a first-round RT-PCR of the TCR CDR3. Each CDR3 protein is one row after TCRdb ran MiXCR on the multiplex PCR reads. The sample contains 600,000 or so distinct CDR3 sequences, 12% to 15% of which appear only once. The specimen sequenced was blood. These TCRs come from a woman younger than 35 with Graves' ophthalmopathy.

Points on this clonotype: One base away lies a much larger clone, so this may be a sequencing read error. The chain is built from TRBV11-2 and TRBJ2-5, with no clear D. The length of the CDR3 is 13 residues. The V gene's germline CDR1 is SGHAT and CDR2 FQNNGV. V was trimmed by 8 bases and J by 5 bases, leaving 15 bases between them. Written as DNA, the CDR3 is TGTGCCAGCGGCTACGTAGGTGGGGAGACCCAGTACTTC. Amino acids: CASGYVGGETQYF.

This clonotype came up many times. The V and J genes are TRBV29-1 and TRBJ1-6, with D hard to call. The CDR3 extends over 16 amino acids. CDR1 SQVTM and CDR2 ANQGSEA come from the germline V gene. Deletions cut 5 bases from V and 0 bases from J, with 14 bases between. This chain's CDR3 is CSVRTGWSSYNSPLHF. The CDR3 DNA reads TGCAGCGTTCGAACTGGTTGGAGCTCCTATAATTCACCCCTCCACTTT.

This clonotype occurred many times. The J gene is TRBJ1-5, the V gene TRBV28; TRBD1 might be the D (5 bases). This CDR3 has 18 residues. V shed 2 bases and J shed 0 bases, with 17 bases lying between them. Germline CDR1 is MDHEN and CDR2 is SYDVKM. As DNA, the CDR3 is TGTGCCAGCAGTTTAGGTCCCCCACCAGGGTCTAGCAATCAGCCCCAGCATTTT. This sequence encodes CASSLGPPPGSSNQPQHF.

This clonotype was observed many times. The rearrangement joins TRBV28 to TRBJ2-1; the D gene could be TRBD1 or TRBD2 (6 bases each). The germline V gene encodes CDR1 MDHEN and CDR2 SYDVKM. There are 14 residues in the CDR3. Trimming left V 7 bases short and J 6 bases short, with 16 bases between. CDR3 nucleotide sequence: TGTGCCAGCAATTGGGGAGGACAGCTCAATGAGCAGTTCTTC. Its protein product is CASNWGGQLNEQFF.

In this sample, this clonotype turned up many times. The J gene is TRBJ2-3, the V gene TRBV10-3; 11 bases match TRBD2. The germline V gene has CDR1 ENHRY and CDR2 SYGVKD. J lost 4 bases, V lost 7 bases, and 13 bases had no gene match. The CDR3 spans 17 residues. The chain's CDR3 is CAIKPGLAARGADTQYF. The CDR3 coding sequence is TGTGCCATCAAACCGGGACTAGCGGCCCGAGGTGCAGATACGCAGTATTTT.

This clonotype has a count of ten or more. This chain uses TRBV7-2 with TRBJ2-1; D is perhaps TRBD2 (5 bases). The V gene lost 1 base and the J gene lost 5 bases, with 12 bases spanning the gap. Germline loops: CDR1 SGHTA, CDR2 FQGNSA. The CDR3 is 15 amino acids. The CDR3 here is CASSLGGSWDNEQFF. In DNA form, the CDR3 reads TGTGCCAGCAGCTTAGGCGGGTCTTGGGACAATGAGCAGTTCTTC.

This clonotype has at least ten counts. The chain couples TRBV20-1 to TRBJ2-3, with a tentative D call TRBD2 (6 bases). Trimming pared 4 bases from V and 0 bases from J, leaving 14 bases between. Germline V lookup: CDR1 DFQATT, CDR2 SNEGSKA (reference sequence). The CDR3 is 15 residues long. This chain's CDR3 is CSATALARSTDTQYF. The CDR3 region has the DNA TGCAGTGCTACCGCCCTAGCGAGAAGCACAGATACGCAGTATTTT.

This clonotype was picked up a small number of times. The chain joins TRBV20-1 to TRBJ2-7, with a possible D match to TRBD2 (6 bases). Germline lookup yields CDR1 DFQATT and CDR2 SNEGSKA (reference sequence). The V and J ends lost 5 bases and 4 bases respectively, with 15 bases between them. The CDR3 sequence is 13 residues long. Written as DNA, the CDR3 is TGCAGTGCTGGCTCTAGCGTACCTTACGAGCAGTACTTC. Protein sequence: CSAGSSVPYEQYF.

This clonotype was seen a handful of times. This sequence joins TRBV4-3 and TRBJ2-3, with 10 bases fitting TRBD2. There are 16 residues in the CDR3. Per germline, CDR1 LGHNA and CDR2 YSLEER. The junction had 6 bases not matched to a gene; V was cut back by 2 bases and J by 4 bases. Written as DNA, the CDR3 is TGCGCCAGCAGCCAACTAGCGGGAGCTTCGGCAGATACGCAGTATTTT. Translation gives CASSQLAGASADTQYF.

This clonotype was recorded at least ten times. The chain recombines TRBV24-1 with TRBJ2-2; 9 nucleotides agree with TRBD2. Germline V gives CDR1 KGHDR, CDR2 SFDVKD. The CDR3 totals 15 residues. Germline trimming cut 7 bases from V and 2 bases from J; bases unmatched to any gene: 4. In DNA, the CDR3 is TGTGCCACCAGCTCTAGCGGGGTTAACACCGGGGAGCTGTTTTTT. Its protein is CATSSSGVNTGELFF.

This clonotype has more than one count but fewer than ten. The CDR3 DNA is TGTGCCAGCAGCCAAGGACTCGGGCTACAGGGCGTCTATGGCTACACCTTC. It specifies CASSQGLGLQGVYGYTF. V is TRBV4-2 and J is TRBJ1-2; the D gene is possibly TRBD1 (6 bases). The CDR3 spans 17 residues. The germline gives CDR1 LGHNA, CDR2 YNFKEQ. The germline V and J ends were trimmed by 1 base and 4 bases, with 19 bases remaining between them.

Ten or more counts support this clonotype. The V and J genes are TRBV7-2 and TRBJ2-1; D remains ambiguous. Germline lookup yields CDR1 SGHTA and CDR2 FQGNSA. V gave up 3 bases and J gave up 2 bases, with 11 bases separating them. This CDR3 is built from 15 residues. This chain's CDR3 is CASSFARSTYNEQFF. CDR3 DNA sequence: TGTGCCAGCAGCTTTGCGAGAAGCACCTACAATGAGCAGTTCTTC.

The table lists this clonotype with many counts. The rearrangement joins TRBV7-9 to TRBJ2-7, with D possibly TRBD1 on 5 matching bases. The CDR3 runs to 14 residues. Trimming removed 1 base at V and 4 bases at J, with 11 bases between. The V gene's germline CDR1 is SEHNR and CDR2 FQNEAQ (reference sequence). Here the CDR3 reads CASSLDQGLYEQYF. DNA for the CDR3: TGTGCCAGCAGCTTAGATCAGGGCCTATACGAGCAGTACTTC.

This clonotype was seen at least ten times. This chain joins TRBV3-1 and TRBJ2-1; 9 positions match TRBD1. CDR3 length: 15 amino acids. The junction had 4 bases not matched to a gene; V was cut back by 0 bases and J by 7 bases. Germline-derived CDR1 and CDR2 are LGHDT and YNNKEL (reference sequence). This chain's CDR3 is CASSQDLGTGNEQFF. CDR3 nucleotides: TGTGCCAGCAGCCAAGATTTAGGGACAGGGAATGAGCAGTTCTTC.

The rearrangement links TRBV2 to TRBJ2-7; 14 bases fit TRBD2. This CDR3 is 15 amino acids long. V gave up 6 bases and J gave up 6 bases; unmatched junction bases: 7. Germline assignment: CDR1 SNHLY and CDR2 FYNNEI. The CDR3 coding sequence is TGTGCCAGCAGCGGGGGGACTAGCGGGAGTTTCGAGCAGTACTTC. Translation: CASSGGTSGSFEQYF.

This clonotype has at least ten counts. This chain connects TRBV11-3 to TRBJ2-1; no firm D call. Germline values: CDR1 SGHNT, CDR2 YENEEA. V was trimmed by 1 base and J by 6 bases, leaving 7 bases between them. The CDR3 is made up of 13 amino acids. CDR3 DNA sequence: TGTGCCAGCAGCTTAGGACTGATCAATGAGCAGTTCTTC. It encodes CASSLGLINEQFF.

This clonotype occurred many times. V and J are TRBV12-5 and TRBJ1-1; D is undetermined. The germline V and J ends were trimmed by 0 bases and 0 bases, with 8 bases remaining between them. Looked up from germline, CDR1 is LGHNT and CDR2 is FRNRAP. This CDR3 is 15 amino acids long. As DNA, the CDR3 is TGTGCTAGTGGTTTGGTAAGGGTCCTGAACACTGAAGCTTTCTTT. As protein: CASGLVRVLNTEAFF.

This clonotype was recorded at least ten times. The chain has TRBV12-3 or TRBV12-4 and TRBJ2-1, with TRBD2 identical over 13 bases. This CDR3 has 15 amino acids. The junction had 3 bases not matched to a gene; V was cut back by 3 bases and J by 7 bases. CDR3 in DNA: TGTGCCAGCAGTTTCACTAGCGGGAGGGGAAATGAGCAGTTCTTC. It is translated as CASSFTSGRGNEQFF.